This T cell receptor (beta chain) was documented in a study of blood T cell repertoires in COVID-19. Overall study: Sample material is recorded as cDNA or gDNA derived from T cells, B-cell-depleted T cells, or PBMCs.

How the authors handled the data: Reference gene primer amplification in the assay estimated nucleated cell counts. Profiled with immunoSEQ multiplex PCR; TCRdb holds only in-frame clones, not every one. From that table come the V and J calls and clone size; the DNA was used to work out D and trimming. The table lists a few hundred thousand clones, roughly 89% of them singletons. Germline lookup yields CDR1 SGHAT and CDR2 FQNNGV. The CDR3 is made up of 17 amino acids. Trimming cost V 0 bases and J 5 bases; bases outside gene matches: 8. The sequencing sample was made of peripheral blood. The chain combines TRBV11-2 with TRBJ2-1; 9 bases fit TRBD2. The TCR comes from a woman aged 30 to 39 with COVID-19, enrolled during active disease. CDR3 in DNA: TGTGCCAGCAGCTTAGATAAAATAGCGGGGGTTAACAATGAGCAGTTCTTC. This codes for CASSLDKIAGVNNEQFF. Supplemented by reference TRBV11-2 and TRBJ2-1, the full variable domain reads EAGVAQSPRYKIIEKRQSVAFWCNPISGHATLYWYQQILGQGPKLLIQFQNNGVVDDSQLPKDRFSAERLKGVDSTLKIQPAKLEDSAVYLCASSLDKIAGVNNEQFFGPGTRLTVL.